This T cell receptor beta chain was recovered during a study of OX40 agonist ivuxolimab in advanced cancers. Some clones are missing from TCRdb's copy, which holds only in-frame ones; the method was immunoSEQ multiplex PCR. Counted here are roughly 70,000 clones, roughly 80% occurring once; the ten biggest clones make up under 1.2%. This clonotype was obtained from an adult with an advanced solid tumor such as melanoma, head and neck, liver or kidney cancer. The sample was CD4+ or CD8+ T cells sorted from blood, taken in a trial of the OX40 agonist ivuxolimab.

CDR3 nucleotide sequence: TGTGCCAGCAGCTTATACGTTACAGGGGTTTCCGCGAACACCGGGGAGCTGTTTTTT. Translating it yields CASSLYVTGVSANTGELFF. J is TRBJ2-2 and V is TRBV7-6; TRBD1 matches at 7 bases. This CDR3 region has 19 residues. V lost 2 bases and J lost 0; bases outside the gene matches: 12. Per germline, CDR1 SGHVS and CDR2 FNYEAQ.